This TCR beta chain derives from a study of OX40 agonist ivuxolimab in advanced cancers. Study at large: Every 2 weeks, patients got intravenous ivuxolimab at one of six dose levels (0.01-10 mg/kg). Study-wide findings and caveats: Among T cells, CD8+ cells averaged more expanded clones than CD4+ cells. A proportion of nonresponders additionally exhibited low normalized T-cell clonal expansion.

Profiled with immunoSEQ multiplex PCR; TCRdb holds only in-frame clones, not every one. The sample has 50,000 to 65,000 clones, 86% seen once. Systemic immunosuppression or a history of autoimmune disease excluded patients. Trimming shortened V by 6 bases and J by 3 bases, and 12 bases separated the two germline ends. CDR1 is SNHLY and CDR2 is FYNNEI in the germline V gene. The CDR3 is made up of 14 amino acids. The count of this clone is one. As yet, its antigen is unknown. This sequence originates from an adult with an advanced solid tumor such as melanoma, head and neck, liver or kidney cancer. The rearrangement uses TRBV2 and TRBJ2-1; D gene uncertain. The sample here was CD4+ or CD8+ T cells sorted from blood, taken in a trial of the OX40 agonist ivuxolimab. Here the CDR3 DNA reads TGTGCCAGCAGAGGTGGCGGATACTACAATGAGCAGTTCTTC. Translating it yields CASRGGGYYNEQFF.